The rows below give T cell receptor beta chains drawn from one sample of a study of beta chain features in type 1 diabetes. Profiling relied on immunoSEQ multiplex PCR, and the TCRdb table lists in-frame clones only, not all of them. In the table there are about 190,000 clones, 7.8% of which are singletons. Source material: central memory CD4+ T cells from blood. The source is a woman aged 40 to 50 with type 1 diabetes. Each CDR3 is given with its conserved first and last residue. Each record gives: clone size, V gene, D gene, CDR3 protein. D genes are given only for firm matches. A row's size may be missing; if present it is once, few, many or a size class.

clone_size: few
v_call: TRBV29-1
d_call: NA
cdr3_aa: CSVEWGGGGYTF

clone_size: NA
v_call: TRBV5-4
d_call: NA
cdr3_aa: CASSLDRLNYGYTF

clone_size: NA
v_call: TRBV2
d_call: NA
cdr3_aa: CASSERTANTEAFF

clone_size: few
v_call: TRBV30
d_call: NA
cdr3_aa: CAWRREEQYLEEQYF

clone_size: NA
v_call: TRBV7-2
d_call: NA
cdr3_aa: CASSFPDYGYTF

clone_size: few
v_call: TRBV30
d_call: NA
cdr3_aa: CAWGPLSTLPRGTQYF

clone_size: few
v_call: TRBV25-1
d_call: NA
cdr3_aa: CASSEPDRDTQYF

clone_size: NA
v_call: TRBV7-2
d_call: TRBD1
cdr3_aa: CASSLRDREEQYF

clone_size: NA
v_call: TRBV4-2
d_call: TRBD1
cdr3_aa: CASSQRTGPGEQYF

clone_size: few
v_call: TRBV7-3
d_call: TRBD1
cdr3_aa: CASSPQGAQPQHF

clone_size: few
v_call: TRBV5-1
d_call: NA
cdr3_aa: CASGSSANEQYF

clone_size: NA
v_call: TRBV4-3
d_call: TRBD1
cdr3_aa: CASSQTTGDNSPLHF

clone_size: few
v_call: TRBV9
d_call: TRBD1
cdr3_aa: CASSAGQGATDTEAFF

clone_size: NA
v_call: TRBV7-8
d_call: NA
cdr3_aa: CASSLAGRETQYF

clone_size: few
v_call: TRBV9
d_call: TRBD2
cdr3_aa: CASSASGGYNEQFF

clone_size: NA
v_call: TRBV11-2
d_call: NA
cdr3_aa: CASSFQGPTDTQYF

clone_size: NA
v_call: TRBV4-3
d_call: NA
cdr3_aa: CASSQDLWGEETQYF

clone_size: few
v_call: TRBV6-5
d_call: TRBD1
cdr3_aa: CASRSGQYQETQYF

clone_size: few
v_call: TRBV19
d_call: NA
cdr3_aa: CASSIQANQPQHF

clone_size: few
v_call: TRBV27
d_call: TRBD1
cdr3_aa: CASSPGQGRNYGYTF

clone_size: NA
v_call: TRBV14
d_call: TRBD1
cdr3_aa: CASSDRDRGYTF

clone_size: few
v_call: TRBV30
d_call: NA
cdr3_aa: CAGSEGNTEAFF

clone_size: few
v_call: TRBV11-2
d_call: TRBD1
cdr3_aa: CASTVGQGVGGQKLFF

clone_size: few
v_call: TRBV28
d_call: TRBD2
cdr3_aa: CASSLVAGLAGTYEQYF

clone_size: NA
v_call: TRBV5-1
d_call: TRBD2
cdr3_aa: CASSLLAGGSYEQYF

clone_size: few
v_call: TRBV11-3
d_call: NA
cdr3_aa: CASSLSGNSYEQYF

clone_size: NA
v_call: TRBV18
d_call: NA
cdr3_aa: CASSRNREFLNTEAFF

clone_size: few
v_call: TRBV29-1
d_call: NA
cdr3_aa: CSAPGQNTEAFF

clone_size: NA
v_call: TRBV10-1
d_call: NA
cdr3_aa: CASSEGAEAGANVLTF

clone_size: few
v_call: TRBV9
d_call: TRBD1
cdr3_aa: CASGGQGSGNTIYF

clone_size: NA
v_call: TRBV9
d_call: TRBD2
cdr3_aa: CASSVEVFSGAISGANVLTF

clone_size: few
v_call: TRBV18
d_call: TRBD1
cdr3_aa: CASSPWDRNNEQFF

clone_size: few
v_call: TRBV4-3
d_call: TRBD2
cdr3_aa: CASSLGLAGGEETQYF

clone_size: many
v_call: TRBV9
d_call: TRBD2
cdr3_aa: CASSPGTIQETQYF

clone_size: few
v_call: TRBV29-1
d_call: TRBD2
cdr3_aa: CSVRTSGDTDTQYF

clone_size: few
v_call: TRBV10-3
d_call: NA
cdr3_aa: CAISSRADNEQFF